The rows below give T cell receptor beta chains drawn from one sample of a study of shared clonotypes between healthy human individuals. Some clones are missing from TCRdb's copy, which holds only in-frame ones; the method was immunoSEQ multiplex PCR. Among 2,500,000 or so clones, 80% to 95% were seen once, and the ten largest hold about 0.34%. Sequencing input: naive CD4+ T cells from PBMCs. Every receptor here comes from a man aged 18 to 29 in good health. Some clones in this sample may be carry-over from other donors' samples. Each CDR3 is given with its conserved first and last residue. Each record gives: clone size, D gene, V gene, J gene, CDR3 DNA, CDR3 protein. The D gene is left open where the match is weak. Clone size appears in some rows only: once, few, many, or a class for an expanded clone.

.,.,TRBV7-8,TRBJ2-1,TGTGCCAGCAGCTACACTAGAGGCAATGAGCAGTTCTTC,CASSYTRGNEQFF
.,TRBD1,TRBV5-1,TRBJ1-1,TGCGCCAGCAGCATCGGACAGGGTGGAACTGAAGCTTTCTTT,CASSIGQGGTEAFF
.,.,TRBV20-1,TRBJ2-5,TGCAGTGCTCCTGCCGGGGGGACCCAGTACTTC,CSAPAGGTQYF
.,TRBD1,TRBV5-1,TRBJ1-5,TGCGCCAGCAGCTTGGGGACAGGGGGTCCCAATCAGCCCCAGCATTTT,CASSLGTGGPNQPQHF
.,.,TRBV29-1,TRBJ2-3,TGCAGCGGAATGCGAGATACGCAGTATTTT,CSGMRDTQYF
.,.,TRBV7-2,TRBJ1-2,TGTGCCAGCAGCTCGACGGCAGGCTACTATGGCTACACCTTC,CASSSTAGYYGYTF
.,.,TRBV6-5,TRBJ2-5,TGTGCCAGCAGTACAGGGCCCCTAGAGACCCAGTACTTC,CASSTGPLETQYF
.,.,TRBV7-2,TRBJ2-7,TGTGCCAGCAGCTCGAGCCTAGCGTACTCCTACGAGCAGTACTTC,CASSSSLAYSYEQYF
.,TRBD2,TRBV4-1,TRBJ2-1,TGCGCCAGCAGCCAAGGGCGGGAGGGCCCCCGCAATGAGCAGTTCTTC,CASSQGREGPRNEQFF
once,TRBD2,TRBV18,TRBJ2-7,TGTGCCAGCTCACCCCTTCGGACTAGCGGAAGCTCCTACGAGCAGTACTTC,CASSPLRTSGSSYEQYF
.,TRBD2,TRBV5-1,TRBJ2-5,TGCGCCAGCAGCCCGGGGACTAGCGGGGACCCTCGGGAGGAGACCCAGTACTTC,CASSPGTSGDPREETQYF
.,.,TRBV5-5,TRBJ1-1,TGTGCCAGCAGCTTGGGGCGGCACACTGAAGCTTTCTTT,CASSLGRHTEAFF
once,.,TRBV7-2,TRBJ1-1,TGTGCCAGCAGCCGACGTTTGGCACAGGAGGCTTTCTTT,CASSRRLAQEAFF
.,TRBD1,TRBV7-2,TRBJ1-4,TGTGCCAGCAGTAAGGGACAGATTAATGAAAAACTGTTTTTT,CASSKGQINEKLFF
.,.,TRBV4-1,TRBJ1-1,TGCGCCAGCAGCCAGGACTACAGGGTGGTACTTGGGAGCACTGAAGCTTTCTTT,CASSQDYRVVLGSTEAFF
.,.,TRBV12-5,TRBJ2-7,TGTGCTAGTGGTGTGGGTCTTTACGAGCAGTACTTC,CASGVGLYEQYF
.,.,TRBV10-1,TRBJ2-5,TGCGCCAGCAGTGAGAATTTGGGAGAAGAGACCCAGTACTTC,CASSENLGEETQYF
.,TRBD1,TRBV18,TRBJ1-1,TGTGCCAGCTCACCAACGACAGGGGCCACTGAAGCTTTCTTT,CASSPTTGATEAFF
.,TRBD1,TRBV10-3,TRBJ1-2,TGTGCCATCAGGGAGGACAGGGGCTATGGCTACACCTTC,CAIREDRGYGYTF
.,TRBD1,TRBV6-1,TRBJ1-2,TGTGCCAGCAGTGAAGGGACAGGGGGCGCCTATGGCTACACCTTC,CASSEGTGGAYGYTF
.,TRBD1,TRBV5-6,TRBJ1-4,TGTGCCAGCAGCTCTGGACAGGCAACTAATGAAAAACTGTTTTTT,CASSSGQATNEKLFF
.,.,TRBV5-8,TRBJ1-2,TGTGCCAGCAGCTTGTCTGGTTATAGCGAGTATGGCTACACCTTC,CASSLSGYSEYGYTF
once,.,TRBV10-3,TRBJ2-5,TGTGCCATCAGATCTGAGGGAGCGGTGGAGACCCAGTACTTC,CAIRSEGAVETQYF
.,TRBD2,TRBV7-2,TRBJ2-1,TGTGCCAGCAGCTCTGGGGGCGGGAGGGGCTACAATGAGCAGTTCTTC,CASSSGGGRGYNEQFF
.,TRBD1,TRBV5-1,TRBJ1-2,TGCGCCAGCAGCGGGATGGACAGGGGGAACCACTATGGCTACACCTTC,CASSGMDRGNHYGYTF
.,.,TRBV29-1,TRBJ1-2,TGCAGCGTTGAATCCGGGAACTATGGCTACACCTTC,CSVESGNYGYTF
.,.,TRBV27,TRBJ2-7,TGTGCCAGCAGTTTCACATTTAGAAAGTACGGCTACGAGCAGTACTTC,CASSFTFRKYGYEQYF
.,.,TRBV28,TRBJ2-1,TGTGCCAGCAGTTTAGAGTTCCCCAATGAGCAGTTCTTC,CASSLEFPNEQFF
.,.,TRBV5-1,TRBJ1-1,TGCGCCAGCAGCCACTCCGGGGTCCCTGAAGCTTTCTTT,CASSHSGVPEAFF